The 22 T cell receptor beta chains reported below all come from one sample, sequenced in a study of identical twins (dated by TCRdb to 2016 to 2018). Library preparation was by 5' RACE. The run used an Illumina HiSeq 2000. The public reads were reanalyzed by TCRdb: fastp trimming at Q25, MiXCR alignment, in-frame beta chains only. Rows are combined by CDR3 protein, so each entry shows the most common genes and DNA. The sample has some 710,000 distinct CDR3 sequences on record, around 6% of them singletons. 1.5% to 2% of the sample is in the top ten clones. The sequenced sample was naive T cells sorted from blood. Explained via the paper, the cell subset or site label denotes: cells isolated with a human naive T-cell isolation kit. These receptor sequences come from a man aged 18 to 30 in good health.

This clonotype was detected many times. The chain is built from TRBV12-3 or TRBV12-4 and TRBJ2-1; D gene ambiguous. The CDR3 contains 15 residues. Trimming removed 4 bases at V and 4 bases at J, with 14 bases between. The CDR3 nucleotides are TGTGCCAGCAGTTCCCTGAGTGCCCGGTACAATGAGCAGTTCTTC. Translated: CASSSLSARYNEQFF.

This clonotype has at least ten counts. The chain uses TRBV12-3 or TRBV12-4 and TRBJ2-3, with no clear D. This CDR3 comprises 13 residues. Trimming removed 0 bases at V and 5 bases at J, with 6 bases between. The CDR3 DNA reads TGTGCCAGCAGTTTAGCCCGCCGAGATACGCAGTATTTT. This encodes CASSLARRDTQYF.

This rearrangement joins TRBV4-1 to TRBJ2-7; a weak D match, TRBD1 (5 bases). This CDR3 comprises 14 residues. The germline V and J ends were trimmed by 1 base and 6 bases, with 13 bases remaining between them. The V gene's germline CDR1 is MGHRA and CDR2 YSYEKL. CDR3: CASSQGAGFGEQYF. The CDR3 bases are TGCGCCAGCAGCCAAGGGGCAGGGTTCGGCGAGCAGTACTTC.

This clonotype has a count of ten or more. The rearrangement uses TRBV5-1 and TRBJ2-7; 10 bases map to TRBD1. The length of the CDR3 is 14 residues. Germline CDR1 SGHRS, CDR2 YFSETQ. V shed 5 bases, J shed 4 bases, and the junction held 6 bases outside the gene matches. CDR3 protein: CASRHPGQGYEQYF. The DNA of the CDR3 is TGCGCCAGCAGGCACCCGGGACAGGGGTACGAGCAGTACTTC.

Many counts were recorded for this clonotype. The chain links TRBV28 to TRBJ2-1, with TRBD1 identical over 9 bases. CDR3 length: 15 residues. Germline trimming cut 5 bases from V and 5 bases from J; bases unmatched to any gene: 7. In germline, CDR1 is MDHEN, CDR2 SYDVKM. This CDR3 reads CASSPTGGIDNEQFF. The CDR3 DNA reads as TGTGCCAGCAGTCCGACAGGGGGGATCGACAATGAGCAGTTCTTC.

This clonotype was found many times. The chain carries TRBV20-1 and TRBJ2-7, with D perhaps TRBD1 (5 bases). CDR1 is DFQATT, CDR2 SNEGSKA, per germline (reference sequence). The CDR3 sequence is 13 residues long. Trimming left V 2 bases short and J 2 bases short, with 10 bases between. The CDR3 reads CSARWGQTYEQYF. The CDR3 region has the DNA TGCAGTGCTAGATGGGGCCAGACCTACGAGCAGTACTTC.

This chain links TRBV28 with TRBJ2-7; 7 nucleotides match TRBD1. Looked up from germline, CDR1 is MDHEN and CDR2 is SYDVKM. The V and J ends lost 9 bases and 6 bases, in that order; junction bases with no gene match: 5. There are 11 residues in the CDR3. CDR3 nucleotides: TGTGCCAGTCGCCGGGACAGCGAGCAGTACTTC. As protein: CASRRDSEQYF.

This clonotype occurred many times. V usage is TRBV29-1 and J usage is TRBJ1-1; 9 nucleotides match TRBD1. CDR1 SQVTM and CDR2 ANQGSEA come from the germline V gene. The CDR3 has 15 residues. V dropped 0 bases and J dropped 5; count of bases not matched to a gene: 7. The CDR3 protein is CSVEDERQGGTEAFF. CDR3 nucleotide sequence: TGCAGCGTTGAAGATGAGAGACAGGGGGGTACTGAAGCTTTCTTT.

The table lists this clonotype with many counts. The chain has TRBV2 and TRBJ2-5; 11 bases match TRBD2. With 8 bases clipped from V and 3 bases from J, the junction kept 5 bases outside the gene matches. CDR3 length: 14 residues. From germline, CDR1 is SNHLY and CDR2 FYNNEI. The CDR3 loop reads CASVTGLAEETQYF. The CDR3 bases are TGTGCCAGCGTCACGGGACTAGCGGAAGAGACCCAGTACTTC.

At least ten counts were recorded for this clonotype. The genes are TRBV12-3 or TRBV12-4 and TRBJ1-1, with D possibly matching TRBD1 (6 bases). The CDR3 is 12 amino acids. V gave up 3 bases and J gave up 10 bases, with 12 bases separating them. CDR3 sequence reads: CASSFPQGRAFF. The CDR3 DNA reads TGTGCCAGCAGTTTTCCGCAGGGGCGAGCTTTCTTT.

This clonotype was recorded many times. The rearrangement links TRBV20-1 to TRBJ1-5; D might be TRBD1 (6 bases). Germline lookup yields CDR1 DFQATT and CDR2 SNEGSKA (reference sequence). Between the trimmed V and J ends, which lost 0 bases and 3 bases, there was a span of 15 bases. This CDR3 contains 16 residues. CDR3 DNA sequence: TGCAGTGCTAGAGATCCCAAAGACAGGTCCAATCAGCCCCAGCATTTT. Its translation is CSARDPKDRSNQPQHF.

This clonotype was seen a handful of times. The chain carries TRBV20-1 and TRBJ2-7; 9 nucleotides agree with TRBD2. The CDR3 is 16 amino acids. With 3 bases clipped from V and 3 bases from J, the junction kept 12 bases outside the gene matches. From germline, CDR1 is DFQATT and CDR2 SNEGSKA (reference sequence). The DNA of the CDR3 is TGCAGTGCTAGGTATGAGCCGGGACTAGCTAACTACGAGCAGTACTTC. Translation gives CSARYEPGLANYEQYF.

The chain links TRBV5-1 to TRBJ2-3, with a weak D call TRBD1 (6 bases). Trimming shortened V by 4 bases and J by 2 bases, and 11 bases separated the two germline ends. From germline, CDR1 is SGHRS and CDR2 YFSETQ. The CDR3 is made up of 14 amino acids. CDR3 bases: TGCGCCAGCAGCGGGGGCCGCCCCACAGATACGCAGTATTTT. Translation gives CASSGGRPTDTQYF.

This clonotype was picked up a small number of times. The rearrangement joins TRBV13 to TRBJ2-5, with D possibly called TRBD1 or TRBD2 (5 bases each). The CDR3 has 16 amino acids. The V gene lost 3 bases and the J gene lost 5 bases, with 19 bases spanning the gap. Per the germline V gene, CDR1 is PRHDT and CDR2 is FYEKMQ (reference sequence). CDR3 in amino acids: CASSLEAEGTRETQYF. The CDR3 bases are TGTGCCAGCAGCTTGGAGGCAGAGGGGACGCGCGAGACCCAGTACTTC.

This clonotype has a handful of counts. In nucleotides, the CDR3 is TGTGCCAGCAGCCCCTACCCCGGCAGGGAACGGGGGCAGCCCCAGCATTTT. It is translated as CASSPYPGRERGQPQHF. This sequence joins TRBV7-9 and TRBJ1-5, with D possibly TRBD1 on 5 matching bases. V was trimmed by 5 bases and J by 7 bases, leaving 24 bases between them. Germline CDR1 is SEHNR and CDR2 is FQNEAQ (reference sequence). The CDR3 has 17 residues. Filled out from reference TRBV7-9 and TRBJ1-5, the complete variable domain reads DTGVSQNPRHKITKRGQNVTFRCDPISEHNRLYWYRQTLGQGPEFLTYFQNEAQLEKSRLLSDRFSAERPKGSFSTLEIQRTEQGDSAMYLCASSPYPGRERGQPQHFGDGTRLSIL.

The chain couples TRBV5-1 to TRBJ1-1; D is unresolved. With 5 bases removed from V and 1 base from J, the gap between germline ends came to 18 bases. The germline gives CDR1 SGHRS, CDR2 YFSETQ. The CDR3 is 16 residues long. The CDR3 coding sequence is TGCGCCAGCAGATCGGGTCTGGAGGAGGGGAACACTGAAGCTTTCTTT. Its protein product is CASRSGLEEGNTEAFF.

This chain links TRBV10-3 with TRBJ1-2, with a tentative D call TRBD1 (5 bases). Per the germline V gene, CDR1 is ENHRY and CDR2 is SYGVKD. The CDR3 has 14 residues. V dropped 2 bases and J dropped 5 bases, with 12 bases sitting between them. CDR3 residues: CAISETVGGYGYTF. The CDR3, as DNA: TGTGCCATCAGTGAGACGGTTGGGGGGTATGGCTACACCTTC.

The table lists this clonotype with many counts. The J gene is TRBJ2-1, the V gene TRBV24-1, with 12 bases identical to TRBD2. CDR3 length: 17 amino acids. V was pared by 2 bases and J by 0 bases, with 1 base of the junction left unmatched. Germline loops: CDR1 KGHDR, CDR2 SFDVKD. CDR3 DNA: TGTGCCACCAGTGATTCTAGCGGGAGGGCCTCCTACAATGAGCAGTTCTTC. Its protein product is CATSDSSGRASYNEQFF.

The table lists this clonotype with many counts. The chain links TRBV6-2 or TRBV6-3 to TRBJ2-1; D gene ambiguous. CDR1 MNHEY and CDR2 SVGEGT come from the germline V gene. The CDR3 loop spans 13 amino acids. V was trimmed by 0 bases and J by 6 bases, leaving 6 bases between them. In DNA form, the CDR3 reads TGTGCCAGCAGTTACTCCCTAGGCAATGAGCAGTTCTTC. As protein: CASSYSLGNEQFF.

V is TRBV4-2 and J is TRBJ2-5; 8 bases are a match to TRBD2. Trimming cost V 0 bases and J 5 bases; bases outside gene matches: 11. The length of the CDR3 is 17 residues. Germline CDR1 LGHNA, CDR2 YNFKEQ. The CDR3: CASSQDGTTGGQETQYF. Written as DNA, the CDR3 is TGTGCCAGCAGCCAAGATGGTACGACGGGAGGGCAGGAGACCCAGTACTTC.

The chain links TRBV30 to TRBJ1-1; TRBD1 matches 8 bases. V was clipped by 3 bases and J by 0 bases; unmatched bases: 3. The germline CDR1 and CDR2 sequences are GTSNPN and SVGIG (reference sequence). This CDR3 has 14 residues. The CDR3 spells CAWSLTGVNTEAFF. The CDR3 region has the DNA TGTGCCTGGAGCTTGACAGGGGTGAACACTGAAGCTTTCTTT.

This chain joins TRBV24-1 and TRBJ2-2; weak D call: TRBD1 (5 bases). CDR3 length equals 14 residues. The ends were cut back, 5 bases at V and 6 bases at J, with 12 bases in the middle. CDR1 is KGHDR and CDR2 is SFDVKD in the germline V gene. CDR3 nucleotide sequence: TGTGCCACCAGTGCCCGACAGACGGCCGGGGAGCTGTTTTTT. It specifies CATSARQTAGELFF.